Below are 8 T cell receptor beta chains sequenced from a single sample in a study of OX40 agonist ivuxolimab in advanced cancers. The repertoire was sequenced with immunoSEQ multiplex PCR; TCRdb's copy has only in-frame clones and lacks some. The repertoire holds approximately 10,000 clones, with 75% to 85% as singletons. The sample was CD4+ or CD8+ T cells sorted from blood, taken in a trial of the OX40 agonist ivuxolimab. The receptor set was obtained from an adult with an advanced solid tumor such as melanoma, head and neck, liver or kidney cancer.

V is TRBV5-1 and J is TRBJ2-7; the match to TRBD2 covers 7 bases. V was pared by 0 bases and J by 0 bases, with 9 bases of the junction left unmatched. Germline CDR1 reads SGHRS; CDR2 reads YFSETQ. There are 17 residues in the CDR3. CDR3 sequence (DNA): TGCGCCAGCAGCTTGGCCGCTCCTAGCGGCAACTCCTACGAGCAGTACTTC. Translating gives CASSLAAPSGNSYEQYF. Based on the CDR3 plus reference TRBV5-1 and TRBJ2-7, the full variable domain is KAGVTQTPRYLIKTRGQQVTLSCSPISGHRSVSWYQQTPGQGLQFLFEYFSETQRNKGNFPGRFSGRQFSNSRSEMNVSTLELGDSALYLCASSLAAPSGNSYEQYFGPGTRLTVT.

The gene calls are TRBV7-8 and TRBJ2-2; no reliable D call. V lost 5 bases, J lost 0 bases, and 10 bases lay in between. This CDR3 spans 15 amino acids. Germline loops: CDR1 SGHVS, CDR2 FQNEAQ. This chain's CDR3 is CASSLWTPNTGELFF. In DNA form, the CDR3 reads TGTGCCAGCAGCCTTTGGACCCCGAACACCGGGGAGCTGTTTTTT.

The chain recombines TRBV6-5 with TRBJ2-2; D not certain. The CDR3 is 13 amino acids. Trimming removed 5 bases at V and 4 bases at J, with 8 bases between. Germline CDR1 and CDR2: MNHEY and SVGAGI. This chain's CDR3 is CASSQQFTGELFF. The DNA for the CDR3 is TGTGCCAGCAGTCAACAGTTCACCGGGGAGCTGTTTTTT.

This rearrangement joins TRBV6-1 to TRBJ1-1; 12 nucleotides align to TRBD1. V was clipped by 3 bases and J by 0 bases; unmatched bases: 5. In germline, CDR1 is MNHNS, CDR2 SASEGT. CDR3 size: 17 residues. The chain's CDR3 is CASSERDRGRMNTEAFF. In DNA form, the CDR3 reads TGTGCCAGCAGTGAGAGGGACAGGGGGCGAATGAACACTGAAGCTTTCTTT.

The V and J genes are TRBV15 and TRBJ2-5, with D tentatively TRBD1 (5 bases). The CDR3 is made up of 16 amino acids. Germline assignment: CDR1 LNHNV and CDR2 YYDKDF (reference sequence). V was pared by 0 bases and J by 4 bases, with 15 bases between. For the CDR3, the DNA is TGTGCCACCAGCAGAGATAGCAGGGCCCCCCTAGAGACCCAGTACTTC. Translated: CATSRDSRAPLETQYF.

The chain is built from TRBV11-2 and TRBJ1-2, with TRBD1 matching over 7 bases. The V gene end was trimmed by 4 bases and the J gene end by 4 bases; junction bases not matched to a gene: 9. Germline CDR1 and CDR2: SGHAT and FQNNGV. The CDR3 totals 15 residues. The CDR3 region has the DNA TGTGCCAGCAGCTCCCCGAACACAGGGGCCTATGGCTACACCTTC. It encodes CASSSPNTGAYGYTF.

This clone was recorded a few times. V usage is TRBV29-1 and J usage is TRBJ1-1, with unresolved D. CDR1 is SQVTM and CDR2 is ANQGSEA in the germline V gene. The CDR3 loop spans 11 amino acids. Trimming cost V 4 bases and J 1 base, with 4 bases left between them. In DNA form, the CDR3 reads TGCAGCGTTGTCGAGAACACTGAAGCTTTCTTT. Amino acids: CSVVENTEAFF.

This chain uses TRBV7-8 with TRBJ2-7; D possibly corresponds to TRBD2 (5 bases). Germline loops: CDR1 SGHVS, CDR2 FQNEAQ. This CDR3 comprises 14 residues. Trimming cost V 4 bases and J 5 bases, with 15 bases left between them. CDR3 in DNA: TGTGCCAGCAGCTGGACGGGGTCTGGGGACGAGCAGTACTTC. Translated: CASSWTGSGDEQYF.